These 24 T cell receptor beta chains were all obtained from the same sample, sequenced in a study of beta chain features in type 1 diabetes. Study-level points and caveats: Moderate yet significant TCRB CDR3 shortening was seen in Type 1 diabetes patients in all four CD4+ subsets.

cDNA synthesis used the whole RNA isolate, giving expressed TCRB sequences. Using immunoSEQ multiplex PCR, the repertoire was profiled, and TCRdb retains in-frame clones only, with some absent. The top ten clones hold approximately 0.087% of a sample with a few hundred thousand clones, 16% of them seen once. The antigens for these receptors are not known. The sample taken for sequencing was naive CD4+ T cells from blood. The receptors stem from a man under 40 with type 1 diabetes.

The chain couples TRBV28 to TRBJ1-2; perhaps TRBD1 as D (5 bases). CDR3 size: 15 residues. Per germline, CDR1 MDHEN and CDR2 SYDVKM. V lost 2 bases to trimming and J lost 2 bases, with 12 bases between them. The CDR3 here is CASSLGDSGNYGYTF. CDR3 DNA: TGTGCCAGCAGTTTAGGAGATTCAGGGAACTATGGCTACACCTTC.

This clone appeared a few times. This chain uses TRBV29-1 with TRBJ2-5; TRBD2 matches at 10 bases. From germline, CDR1 is SQVTM and CDR2 ANQGSEA. After removal of 0 bases from V and 2 bases from J, the junction contained 6 bases not matched to a gene. The CDR3 is 16 amino acids. CDR3 sequence (DNA): TGCAGCGTTGAAGAGGGAATAGCGGGAGGACAAGAGACCCAGTACTTC. Amino acid sequence: CSVEEGIAGGQETQYF.

J is TRBJ1-1 and V is TRBV6-5; unclear D gene. CDR1 MNHEY and CDR2 SVGAGI come from the germline V gene. V lost 2 bases and J lost 0, with 10 bases in between. This CDR3 has 15 amino acids. The CDR3 DNA reads as TGTGCCAGCAGTTACGGCGGGGTGATGAACACTGAAGCTTTCTTT. It specifies CASSYGGVMNTEAFF.

The chain carries TRBV9 and TRBJ2-5, with TRBD2 as a possible D gene (6 bases). This CDR3 is built from 14 residues. Germline V gene sequence: CDR1 SGDLS, CDR2 YYNGEE. The V end was cut by 1 base, the J end by 5 bases, with 12 bases between. CDR3 region: CASSVRELGETQYF. CDR3 nucleotide sequence: TGTGCCAGCAGCGTACGGGAGTTGGGGGAGACCCAGTACTTC.

The chain uses TRBV11-2 and TRBJ2-3; D ambiguous. Trimming shortened V by 1 base and J by 0 bases, and 5 bases separated the two germline ends. Germline V CDR1 and CDR2: SGHAT, FQNNGV. The CDR3 length is 14 residues. CDR3 sequence: CASSLALSTDTQYF. DNA for the CDR3: TGTGCCAGCAGCTTAGCTCTAAGCACAGATACGCAGTATTTT.

The rearrangement uses TRBV5-1 and TRBJ1-2, with 9 bases lining up with TRBD1. The CDR3 spans 13 residues. Germline loops: CDR1 SGHRS, CDR2 YFSETQ. With 3 bases clipped from V and 8 bases from J, the junction kept 5 bases outside the gene matches. As DNA, the CDR3 is TGCGCCAGCAGCTCCCGGGACAGGGTCGGCTACACCTTC. Translated, it gives CASSSRDRVGYTF.

This clone occurred a few times. The gene calls are TRBV5-1 and TRBJ2-3; tentative D call: TRBD2 (6 bases). CDR1 is SGHRS and CDR2 is YFSETQ in the germline V gene. The CDR3 contains 15 residues. V was pared by 4 bases and J by 5 bases, with 17 bases between. The CDR3 sequence: CASSMGLSSGDTQYF. The CDR3 bases are TGCGCCAGCAGCATGGGACTGTCTTCTGGAGATACGCAGTATTTT.

This clone was picked up a small number of times. Different DNA sequences within this sample yield the same CDR3. Here the CDR3 DNA reads TGTGCCAGCAGTTACAGGGAGGGGTCCTACGAGCAGTACTTC. As protein: CASSYREGSYEQYF. The chain uses TRBV7-2 and TRBJ2-7; D perhaps matches TRBD2 (7 bases). The germline V gene has CDR1 SGHTA and CDR2 FQGNSA. V lost 6 bases and J lost 1, with 13 bases in between. CDR3 length equals 14 residues.

In its sample, this clone was seen a few times. The rearrangement uses TRBV28 and TRBJ2-3; the match to TRBD2 covers 7 bases. This CDR3 spans 14 amino acids. Germline V lookup: CDR1 MDHEN, CDR2 SYDVKM. Trimming took 10 bases from V and 0 from J; bases not matched to a gene: 7. Here the CDR3 DNA reads TGTGCCATCATACTAGCGACTAGCACAGATACGCAGTATTTT. Its protein is CAIILATSTDTQYF.

V is TRBV13 and J is TRBJ2-2, with 7 bases identical to TRBD1. Germline CDR1 and CDR2: PRHDT and FYEKMQ (reference sequence). V lost 6 bases to trimming and J lost 0 bases; unmatched junction nucleotides: 7. The CDR3 runs to 16 residues. CDR3 loop: CASRYRGETNTGELFF. CDR3 DNA: TGTGCCAGCAGGTACAGGGGAGAAACGAACACCGGGGAGCTGTTTTTT.

This chain joins TRBV28 and TRBJ2-2, with TRBD1 matching 7 bases. Germline assignment: CDR1 MDHEN and CDR2 SYDVKM. J was trimmed by 1 base and V by 6 bases; bases with no gene match: 2. The CDR3 runs to 14 residues. CDR3 in amino acids: CASRRQGNTGELFF. The CDR3 bases are TGTGCCAGCAGGCGACAGGGGAACACCGGGGAGCTGTTTTTT. Filled out from reference TRBV28 and TRBJ2-2, the complete variable domain reads DVKVTQSSRYLVKRTGEKVFLECVQDMDHENMFWYRQDPGLGLRLIYFSYDVKMKEKGDIPEGYSVSREKKERFSLILESASTNQTSMYLCASRRQGNTGELFFGEGSRLTVL.

This clone was seen a handful of times. This chain joins TRBV25-1 and TRBJ2-1; 11 nucleotides line up with TRBD2. Germline V gives CDR1 MGHDK, CDR2 SYGVNS. The CDR3 runs to 16 residues. J gave up 7 bases and V 3 bases, and 8 bases lay outside the gene matches. In DNA, the CDR3 is TGTGCCAGCAGTGATCTTTCTAGCGGGAGGAAGAATGAGCAGTTCTTC. Translation: CASSDLSSGRKNEQFF. The whole variable domain, remainder taken from reference TRBV25-1 and TRBJ2-1, is EADIYQTPRYLVIGTGKKITLECSQTMGHDKMYWYQQDPGMELHLIHYSYGVNSTEKGDLSSESTVSRIRTEHFPLTLESARPSHTSQYLCASSDLSSGRKNEQFFGPGTRLTVL.

This clone was detected only a few times. The chain is built from TRBV18 and TRBJ1-5; D not resolved. The germline gives CDR1 KGHSH, CDR2 LQKENI. Trimming pared 4 bases from V and 0 bases from J, leaving 13 bases between. This CDR3 is built from 16 residues. The CDR3 is CASSLYSGNSNQPQHF. The CDR3 DNA reads as TGTGCCAGCTCACTATATTCGGGAAATAGCAATCAGCCCCAGCATTTT.

CDR3 sequence reads: CSVEPVTQETQYF. CDR3 DNA: TGCAGCGTTGAGCCCGTCACCCAAGAGACCCAGTACTTC. The V and J genes are TRBV29-1 and TRBJ2-5; no firm D call. The CDR3 loop spans 13 amino acids. Per germline, CDR1 SQVTM and CDR2 ANQGSEA. V was clipped by 3 bases and J by 1 base, with 9 bases between them.

The J gene is TRBJ2-4, the V gene TRBV2; D is perhaps TRBD2 (5 bases). CDR3 size: 12 residues. Germline values: CDR1 SNHLY, CDR2 FYNNEI. Trimming stripped 4 bases from V and 9 bases from J, with 10 bases between. The CDR3 is CASSAEVGIQYF. The DNA of the CDR3 is TGTGCCAGCAGTGCGGAGGTGGGCATTCAGTACTTC.

This clone has a handful of counts. The gene calls are TRBV7-9 and TRBJ2-7; D is unclear. Germline V gene data show CDR1 as SEHNR and CDR2 as FQNEAQ (reference sequence). Trimming stripped 5 bases from V and 0 bases from J, with 14 bases between. The CDR3 is 15 residues long. CDR3 DNA sequence: TGTGCCAGCAGCAGGGCGGATCTGAGCTCCTACGAGCAGTACTTC. It is translated as CASSRADLSSYEQYF.

The V and J genes are TRBV9 and TRBJ2-7; D is ambiguous. V lost 3 bases, J lost 3 bases, and 13 bases lay in between. CDR3 size: 14 residues. Germline V gene sequence: CDR1 SGDLS, CDR2 YYNGEE. Written as DNA, the CDR3 is TGTGCCAGCAGCGGCCGATGGGGTGTCTACGAGCAGTACTTC. It specifies CASSGRWGVYEQYF.

This clone was detected a few times. The chain employs TRBV6-1 and TRBJ2-2; TRBD2 aligns across 13 bases. Trimming cost V 2 bases and J 6 bases; bases outside gene matches: 3. Germline assignment: CDR1 MNHNS and CDR2 SASEGT. The CDR3 has 16 amino acids. CDR3 in DNA: TGTGCCAGCAGTGAAATACTAGCGGGAGGGGCCGGGGAGCTGTTTTTT. Translating gives CASSEILAGGAGELFF.

The chain has TRBV21-1 and TRBJ2-5; the table's D call, TRBD2, was not checked against the DNA. TRBV21-1 is a listed pseudogene. This CDR3 has 16 residues. This CDR3 is CASSTTSGNPPMAQYF. Written as DNA, the CDR3 is TGTGCCAGCAGCACTACTAGCGGGAACCCCCCAATGGCCCAGTACTTC.

This chain uses TRBV5-1 with TRBJ2-1; the match to TRBD2 covers 15 bases. Trimming took 3 bases from V and 8 from J; bases not matched to a gene: 6. There are 16 residues in the CDR3. Germline lookup yields CDR1 SGHRS and CDR2 YFSETQ. The CDR3 DNA follows: TGCGCCAGCAGCTCGGGACTAGCGGGAGGTCTAGATGAGCAGTTCTTC. Its translation is CASSSGLAGGLDEQFF.

V gene TRBV30 combines with J gene TRBJ2-3; 8 nucleotides align to TRBD2. The J segment lost 2 bases and the V segment lost 2 bases, leaving 6 bases of the junction unmatched. The CDR3 runs 15 residues. The germline V gene encodes CDR1 GTSNPN and CDR2 SVGIG (reference sequence). This CDR3 reads CAWSYSGGYTDTQYF. The CDR3 DNA is TGTGCCTGGAGTTACAGCGGGGGCTACACAGATACGCAGTATTTT.

This sequence joins TRBV9 and TRBJ2-5; 9 bases agree with TRBD2. After removal of 0 bases from V and 4 bases from J, the junction contained 7 bases not matched to a gene. Germline values: CDR1 SGDLS, CDR2 YYNGEE. The CDR3 has 16 residues. DNA of the CDR3: TGTGCCAGCAGCGTAGAGGGTAGCGGGAGAGCAGAGACCCAGTACTTC. Translated: CASSVEGSGRAETQYF. Drawing the rest from reference TRBV9 and TRBJ2-5, the complete variable domain is DSGVTQTPKHLITATGQRVTLRCSPRSGDLSVYWYQQSLDQGLQFLIQYYNGEERAKGNILERFSAQQFPDLHSELNLSSLELGDSALYFCASSVEGSGRAETQYFGPGTRLLVL.

A few counts support this clone. The rearrangement links TRBV19 to TRBJ2-6; D is unresolved. V was trimmed by 4 bases and J by 2 bases, leaving 3 bases between them. Germline CDR1 and CDR2: LNHDA and SQIVND (reference sequence). This CDR3 has 13 residues. CDR3 residues: CASSRAGANVLTF. The CDR3, as DNA: TGTGCCAGTAGTAGGGCTGGGGCCAACGTCCTGACTTTC.

The chain couples TRBV7-3 to TRBJ2-7; D may be TRBD1 or TRBD2 (5 bases each). The V end was cut by 0 bases, the J end by 5 bases, with 8 bases between. The CDR3 contains 13 residues. Germline V gives CDR1 SGHTA, CDR2 FQGTGA. CDR3 amino acids: CASSLTRENEQYF. In nucleotides, the CDR3 is TGTGCCAGCAGCTTAACCAGGGAGAACGAGCAGTACTTC.